The clone carrying this T cell receptor (beta chain) was counted only a few times. As yet, its antigen is unknown. This sample includes further DNA sequences coding for the same CDR3. The PCR had 60 Vbeta and 13 Jbeta primers. In the authors' methods: Later work found roughly 80 million unique TCR beta chains, with 9.5 million to 14 million shared. The protocol was immunoSEQ multiplex PCR, while the TCRdb copy is restricted to in-frame clones and leaves out a portion. Clone size and the V and J calls come from that table; the DNA yielded D and trimming. The data contain some 130,000 clones, around 70% of them singletons. The germline V gene encodes CDR1 SGHAT and CDR2 FQNNGV. V trimming: 3 bases; J trimming: 7 bases; junction bases outside the gene matches: 0. CDR3 length: 14 residues. These data originate in a study of cytomegalovirus exposure and HLA in healthy donors. Study at large: HLA-typed donors contributed approximately 86 million unique TCRs, which were held in an early data release.

Study-level findings and limits: Sequencing likely caused a cluster of highly shared sequence variants. There were over 150 TCR beta chains listed as cytomegalovirus-associated.

The chain uses TRBV11-2 and TRBJ2-1, with 13 bases identical to TRBD2. The sequencing input was PBMCs. This receptor was identified in a male donor in good health and CMV-seronegative. The CDR3 protein is CASSLGLAGNEQFF. The CDR3, as DNA: TGTGCCAGCAGCTTGGGACTAGCGGGGAATGAGCAGTTCTTC.